These 5 T cell receptor beta chains were sequenced from one sample in a study of CD8+CD57+ T cells in acquired aplastic anemia listed by TCRdb under 2018. Sequencing instrument: Illumina HiSeq 2000. Profiling of TCR beta VDJ combinations and CDR3 sequences used genomic DNA as the template. TCRdb reanalyzed the raw reads on its own, using fastp at Q25 for trimming and MiXCR for clone calling, and kept in-frame beta chains. Rows matching on CDR3 protein sequence are summarized as one entry with the most common DNA and genes. The sample table lists some 180,000 distinct CDR3 sequences, 45% to 60% of them with a count of one. Clones ranked in the top ten supply approximately 13% of the sample. Patients chosen for sequencing had shown expansion of CD8+CD57+ cells by flow cytometry. Input material: sorted CD4+, CD8+, or CD8+CD57+ T cells (not recorded which) from PBMCs. These receptors were obtained from a human donor with aplastic anemia.

In its sample, this clonotype was seen many times. This chain uses TRBV24-1 with TRBJ2-1, with D perhaps matching TRBD2 (5 bases). The CDR3 runs to 13 residues. Trimming stripped 5 bases from V and 7 bases from J, with 11 bases between. The germline gives CDR1 KGHDR, CDR2 SFDVKD. CDR3 sequence: CATSVERVNEQFF. DNA of the CDR3: TGTGCCACCAGTGTTGAGAGGGTGAATGAGCAGTTCTTC.

J is TRBJ1-1 and V is TRBV15; the D gene is possibly TRBD1 (5 bases). V shed 0 bases and J shed 5 bases, with 13 bases lying between them. The CDR3 contains 15 residues. Per germline, CDR1 LNHNV and CDR2 YYDKDF (reference sequence). The CDR3 sequence is CATSRERAGLTEAFF. The CDR3 nucleotides read TGTGCCACCAGCAGAGAAAGGGCAGGGTTGACTGAAGCTTTCTTT.

This clonotype has a handful of counts. The chain uses TRBV25-1 and TRBJ2-1; 10 nucleotides line up with TRBD2. CDR1 and CDR2 (germline): MGHDK, SYGVNS. The CDR3 has 16 residues. The J segment lost 7 bases and the V segment lost 3 bases, leaving 9 bases of the junction unmatched. Here the CDR3 DNA reads TGTGCCAGCAGTGAGCGCCTAGCGGGAGTTATAAATGAGCAGTTCTTC. This codes for CASSERLAGVINEQFF.

This clonotype was found many times. The V call is TRBV12-3 or TRBV12-4, the J call TRBJ2-1; TRBD1 agrees at 8 bases. V gave up 5 bases and J gave up 6 bases; unmatched junction bases: 6. The CDR3 contains 14 residues. The CDR3, as DNA: TGTGCCAGCAGTGCCCGGGGACAGGCCAATGAGCAGTTCTTC. This codes for CASSARGQANEQFF.

The J gene is TRBJ1-1, the V gene TRBV7-9; D call uncertain. V gave up 4 bases and J gave up 2 bases, with 14 bases separating them. Germline assignment: CDR1 SEHNR and CDR2 FQNEAQ (reference sequence). The CDR3 has 15 residues. The CDR3 region has the DNA TGTGCCAGCAGCTCGACCCGGACCCTCAACACTGAAGCTTTCTTT. It yields the protein CASSSTRTLNTEAFF.